The rows below give T cell receptor beta chains drawn from one sample of a study of regulatory T cells in long-lasting Graves disease. TCRdb passed the multiplex PCR reads through MiXCR, listing each CDR3 protein once. The data show some 460,000 distinct CDR3 sequences, under 20% seen once. The same data also went into a second study, on T cells in Graves' hyperthyroidism and ophthalmopathy.

The sample in question was peripheral blood mononuclear cells (PBMCs), obtained at new diagnosis, from a patient treated with antithyroid drugs. All receptors come from a man between 35 and 55 years old with Graves disease. Both conserved end residues are part of each CDR3. Fields, in order: J gene, V gene, D gene, clone size, CDR3 protein, CDR3 DNA. A D gene is named only where the DNA matches it firmly. Not all rows give a size; the values are once, few, many and, for expanded clones, a class.

>TRBJ2-3|TRBV11-2|TRBD1|many
CASSLFGTGNTQYF
TGTGCCAGCAGCTTATTCGGGACAGGGAATACGCAGTATTTT
>TRBJ2-3|TRBV6-2/TRBV6-3|NA|many
CASRAHRDPTDTQYF
TGTGCCAGCAGGGCCCACAGGGATCCAACAGATACGCAGTATTTT
>TRBJ2-7|TRBV10-3|TRBD1|many
CAIRTTGDEQYF
TGTGCCATCAGGACCACAGGGGACGAGCAGTACTTC
>TRBJ2-7|TRBV29-1|TRBD1|NA
CSVEGPQTGGQYEQYF
TGCAGCGTTGAAGGACCGCAGACAGGGGGGCAATACGAGCAGTACTTC
>TRBJ1-6|TRBV2|TRBD1|many
CASKKGQGPSPLHF
TGTGCCAGCAAGAAGGGACAGGGGCCCTCACCCCTCCACTTT
>TRBJ2-7|TRBV2|NA|many
CASSVAGRRYEQYF
TGTGCCAGCAGTGTTGCGGGACGGCGGTACGAGCAGTACTTC
>TRBJ2-1|TRBV5-1|NA|many
CASSLHEFF
TGCGCCAGCAGCTTGCACGAGTTCTTC
>TRBJ2-7|TRBV5-5|NA|NA
CASSQELNLGQSYEQYF
TGCGCCAGCAGCCAAGAGCTTAATTTGGGACAATCCTACGAGCAGTACTTC
>TRBJ2-2|TRBV2|NA|few
CASSEAWGLNGELFF
TGTGCCAGCAGTGAAGCGTGGGGGCTTAACGGGGAGCTGTTTTTT
>TRBJ2-7|TRBV19|NA|few
CASSLTVPTYEQYF
TGTGCCAGTAGTTTGACGGTTCCTACCTACGAGCAGTACTTC
>TRBJ2-1|TRBV28|NA|many
CASSLRARDRRTYNEQFF
TGTGCCAGCAGTTTAAGGGCCCGGGATAGGAGAACCTACAATGAGCAGTTCTTC
>TRBJ2-5|TRBV27|NA|many
CASSLDYFQETQYF
TGTGCCAGCAGTTTAGACTATTTCCAAGAGACCCAGTACTTC
>TRBJ2-2|TRBV12-5|NA|NA
CASGPRTGELFF
TGTGCTAGTGGTCCTCGGACCGGGGAGCTGTTTTTT
>TRBJ2-3|TRBV12-3/TRBV12-4|NA|NA
CASRQELPTTQYF
TGTGCCAGCAGGCAAGAACTACCAACAACGCAGTATTTT
>TRBJ1-2|TRBV29-1|NA|few
CSVEAGNYGYTF
TGCAGCGTGGAGGCAGGGAACTATGGCTACACCTTC
>TRBJ2-5|TRBV15|TRBD1|NA
CATSRATGGETQYF
TGTGCCACCAGCAGAGCCACAGGGGGGGAGACCCAGTACTTC
>TRBJ1-1|TRBV28|NA|many
CASSLEIAEAFF
TGTGCCAGCAGTTTAGAGATCGCTGAAGCTTTCTTT